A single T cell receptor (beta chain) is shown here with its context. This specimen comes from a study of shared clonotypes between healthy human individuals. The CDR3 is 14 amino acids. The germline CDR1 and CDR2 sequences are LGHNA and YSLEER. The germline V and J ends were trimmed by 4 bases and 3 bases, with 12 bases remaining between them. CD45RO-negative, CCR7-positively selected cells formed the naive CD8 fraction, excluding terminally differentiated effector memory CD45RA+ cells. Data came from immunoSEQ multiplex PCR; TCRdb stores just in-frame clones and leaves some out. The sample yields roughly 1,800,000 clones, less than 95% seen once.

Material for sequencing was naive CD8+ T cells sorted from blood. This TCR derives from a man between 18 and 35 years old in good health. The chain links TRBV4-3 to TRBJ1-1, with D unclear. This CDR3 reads CASSLSRSDTEAFF. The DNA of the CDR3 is TGCGCCAGCAGCCTTTCTCGATCCGACACTGAAGCTTTCTTT.